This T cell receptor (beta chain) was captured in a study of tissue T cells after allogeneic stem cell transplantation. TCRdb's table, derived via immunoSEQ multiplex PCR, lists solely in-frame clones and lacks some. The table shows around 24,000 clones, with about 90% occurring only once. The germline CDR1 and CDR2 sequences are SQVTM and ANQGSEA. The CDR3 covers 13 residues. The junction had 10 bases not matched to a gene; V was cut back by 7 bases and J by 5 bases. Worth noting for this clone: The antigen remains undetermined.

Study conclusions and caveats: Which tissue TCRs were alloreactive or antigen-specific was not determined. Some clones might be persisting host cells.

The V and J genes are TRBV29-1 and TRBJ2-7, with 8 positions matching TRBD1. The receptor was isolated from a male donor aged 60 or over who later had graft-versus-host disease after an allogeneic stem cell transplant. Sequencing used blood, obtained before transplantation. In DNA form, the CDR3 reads TGCAGCGCACAGACAGGGGAAATGGACGAGCAGTACTTC. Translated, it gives CSAQTGEMDEQYF.